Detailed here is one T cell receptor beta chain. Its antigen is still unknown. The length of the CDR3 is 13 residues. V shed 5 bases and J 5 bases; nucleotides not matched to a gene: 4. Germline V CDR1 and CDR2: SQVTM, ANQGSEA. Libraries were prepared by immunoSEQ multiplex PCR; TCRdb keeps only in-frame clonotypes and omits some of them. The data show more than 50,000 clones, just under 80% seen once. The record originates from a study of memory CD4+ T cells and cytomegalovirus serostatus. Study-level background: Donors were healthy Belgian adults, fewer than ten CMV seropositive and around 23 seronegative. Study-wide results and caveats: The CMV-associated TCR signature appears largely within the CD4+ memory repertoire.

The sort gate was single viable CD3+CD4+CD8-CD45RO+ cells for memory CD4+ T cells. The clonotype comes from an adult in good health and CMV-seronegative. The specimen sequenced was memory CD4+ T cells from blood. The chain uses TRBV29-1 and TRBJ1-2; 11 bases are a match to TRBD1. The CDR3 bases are TGCAGCGTTTCCGGGACAGGGGGATATGGCTACACCTTC. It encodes CSVSGTGGYGYTF.